One and the same sample provided the 25 T cell receptor beta chains below, sequenced in a study of blood T cell repertoires in COVID-19. Using immunoSEQ multiplex PCR, the repertoire was profiled, and TCRdb retains in-frame clones only, with some absent. The sample consists of about 140,000 clones, less than 80% of them appearing once. Input material: peripheral blood. The source is a woman of 80 years or more with active or convalescent COVID-19.

The chain joins TRBV5-1 to TRBJ1-1, with 9 positions matching TRBD1. Germline CDR1 SGHRS, CDR2 YFSETQ. The CDR3 spans 16 residues. With 4 bases clipped from V and 1 base from J, the junction kept 8 bases outside the gene matches. This CDR3 is CASSRTGTGSNTEAFF. DNA for the CDR3: TGCGCCAGCAGCCGCACCGGGACAGGGTCGAACACTGAAGCTTTCTTT.

The chain links TRBV18 to TRBJ2-2, with 8 bases fitting TRBD1. The CDR3 is 17 amino acids. Germline V CDR1 and CDR2: KGHSH, LQKENI. The V and J ends lost 3 bases and 7 bases, in that order; junction bases with no gene match: 13. CDR3 DNA sequence: TGTGCCAGCTCACCCTCAGGGGGCGCGATCGCTAGCGGGGAGCTGTTTTTT. Its protein is CASSPSGGAIASGELFF.

The chain couples TRBV6-5 to TRBJ1-5; D not certain. V lost 2 bases and J lost 0, with 8 bases in between. The CDR3 runs 15 residues. The germline V gene has CDR1 MNHEY and CDR2 SVGAGI. For the CDR3, the DNA is TGTGCCAGCAGTTACCACAGAAATAGCAATCAGCCCCAGCATTTT. It yields the protein CASSYHRNSNQPQHF.

This clone has a handful of counts. J is TRBJ1-2 and V is TRBV5-4; D not resolved. V lost 1 base, J lost 7 bases, and 14 bases lay in between. The CDR3 runs to 14 residues. Per germline, CDR1 SGHNT and CDR2 YYREEE (reference sequence). The CDR3 loop is CASSLPRVKGGYTF. CDR3 DNA sequence: TGTGCCAGCAGCTTGCCGAGGGTAAAGGGTGGCTACACCTTC.

This sequence joins TRBV10-3 and TRBJ2-3; 7 nucleotides align to TRBD2. The CDR3 loop spans 15 amino acids. The junction had 5 bases not matched to a gene; V was cut back by 5 bases and J by 0 bases. The V gene's germline CDR1 is ENHRY and CDR2 SYGVKD. For the CDR3, the DNA is TGTGCCATCAGTCCCGGGACTATAAGCACAGATACGCAGTATTTT. Amino acids: CAISPGTISTDTQYF.

V gene TRBV9 combines with J gene TRBJ2-5; 13 positions match TRBD2. CDR1 SGDLS and CDR2 YYNGEE come from the germline V gene. The CDR3 covers 16 residues. Trimming took 3 bases from V and 2 from J; bases not matched to a gene: 4. The CDR3: CASSATSGGAQETQYF. The CDR3 coding sequence is TGTGCCAGCAGCGCCACTAGCGGGGGGGCGCAAGAGACCCAGTACTTC.

V gene TRBV11-3 combines with J gene TRBJ2-1; 10 bases fit TRBD2. The CDR3 totals 15 residues. CDR1 is SGHNT, CDR2 YENEEA, per germline. V was pared by 6 bases and J by 7 bases, with 9 bases of the junction left unmatched. CDR3 in amino acids: CASSQSGGALNEQFF. The CDR3 nucleotides are TGTGCCAGCAGTCAGAGCGGGGGGGCCCTTAATGAGCAGTTCTTC.

The chain couples TRBV3-1 (or the pseudogene TRBV3-2) to TRBJ2-5, with TRBD1 as a possible D gene (6 bases). The germline CDR1 and CDR2 sequences are LGHDT and YNNKEL (reference sequence). V lost 5 bases to trimming and J lost 1 base, with 14 bases between them. CDR3 length: 15 amino acids. The CDR3 is CASSSWDMSQETQYF. The DNA for the CDR3 is TGTGCCAGCAGCTCCTGGGACATGAGCCAAGAGACCCAGTACTTC.

The genes are TRBV9 and TRBJ2-3; possible D gene TRBD2, 7 bases. V lost 3 bases, J lost 8 bases, and 19 bases lay in between. CDR3 length: 15 amino acids. The germline gives CDR1 SGDLS, CDR2 YYNGEE. CDR3 sequence reads: CASSEAGHPRVTQYF. The CDR3 DNA is TGTGCCAGCAGCGAAGCGGGACACCCGCGAGTTACGCAGTATTTT.

The gene calls are TRBV13 and TRBJ1-1; D possibly corresponds to TRBD1 (5 bases). The germline V and J ends were trimmed by 5 bases and 4 bases, with 17 bases remaining between them. This CDR3 contains 15 residues. The germline gives CDR1 PRHDT, CDR2 FYEKMQ (reference sequence). CDR3 residues: CASSPQVWQGTEAFF. The CDR3 DNA sequence: TGTGCCAGCAGCCCCCAGGTATGGCAGGGCACTGAAGCTTTCTTT. Filled out from reference TRBV13 and TRBJ1-1, the complete variable domain reads AAGVIQSPRHLIKEKRETATLKCYPIPRHDTVYWYQQGPGQDPQFLISFYEKMQSDKGSIPDRFSAQQFSDYHSELNMSSLELGDSALYFCASSPQVWQGTEAFFGQGTRLTVV.

The chain has TRBV19 and TRBJ2-6; D perhaps matches TRBD1 (6 bases). CDR1 is LNHDA, CDR2 SQIVND, per germline (reference sequence). The germline V and J ends were trimmed by 7 bases and 4 bases, with 17 bases remaining between them. This CDR3 is built from 16 residues. This CDR3 reads CASKAGTTTGANVLTF. The CDR3 DNA is TGTGCCAGTAAGGCAGGGACAACGACCGGGGCCAACGTCCTGACTTTC.

This chain uses TRBV6-5 with TRBJ1-2; 10 positions match TRBD1. The CDR3 length is 14 residues. Germline V CDR1 and CDR2: MNHEY, SVGAGI. The trim removed 5 bases at V and 5 bases at J, leaving 5 bases unmatched. CDR3 loop: CASSRTGGTYGYTF. CDR3 nucleotide sequence: TGTGCCAGCAGTAGGACAGGGGGAACTTATGGCTACACCTTC.

This clone appeared a single time. The rearrangement links TRBV3-1 (or the pseudogene TRBV3-2) to TRBJ2-1; 8 bases match TRBD2. With 4 bases clipped from V and 2 bases from J, the junction kept 4 bases outside the gene matches. The germline V gene has CDR1 LGHDT and CDR2 YNNKEL (reference sequence). This CDR3 has 15 residues. The CDR3 DNA sequence: TGTGCCAGCAGCCCCCGGGAGGGGGCCTACAATGAGCAGTTCTTC. It yields the protein CASSPREGAYNEQFF.

V usage is TRBV4-1 and J usage is TRBJ2-2, with 7 bases fitting TRBD2. V lost 0 bases to trimming and J lost 6 bases; unmatched junction nucleotides: 7. The CDR3 totals 16 residues. Germline V gives CDR1 MGHRA, CDR2 YSYEKL. CDR3 DNA sequence: TGCGCCAGCAGCCAAGATACGGGGGGAATCGCCGGGGAGCTGTTTTTT. Translated: CASSQDTGGIAGELFF.

V gene TRBV11-2 combines with J gene TRBJ2-2; TRBD2 is a possible D gene (6 bases). The germline V and J ends were trimmed by 6 bases and 0 bases, with 14 bases remaining between them. Germline-derived CDR1 and CDR2 are SGHAT and FQNNGV. CDR3 size: 16 residues. CDR3 protein: CASRLGGISNTGELFF. The CDR3 coding sequence is TGTGCCAGCAGACTGGGGGGTATATCGAACACCGGGGAGCTGTTTTTT.

The CDR3 bases are TGTGCCAGCAGCTCCACAGGGGGCAGTGAAAAACTGTTTTTT. Protein sequence: CASSSTGGSEKLFF. V and J are TRBV7-2 and TRBJ1-4; TRBD1 matches at 9 bases. Germline loops: CDR1 SGHTA, CDR2 FQGNSA. V shed 4 bases, J shed 7 bases, and the junction held 4 bases outside the gene matches. This CDR3 region has 14 residues.

Only a few counts were recorded for this clone. The CDR3 DNA sequence: TGTGCCAGTAGTAATCAGAATAGCAATCAGCCCCAGCATTTT. Translating gives CASSNQNSNQPQHF. The chain couples TRBV19 to TRBJ1-5; D ambiguous. Germline assignment: CDR1 LNHDA and CDR2 SQIVND (reference sequence). This CDR3 is built from 14 residues. Trimming took 4 bases from V and 0 from J, leaving 7 bases between them.

The CDR3 DNA is TGTGCCAGCAGCTTGATACGGGGTGAAAAACTGTTTTTT. This sequence encodes CASSLIRGEKLFF. The chain employs TRBV5-4 and TRBJ1-4; no definite D call. Germline-derived CDR1 and CDR2 are SGHNT and YYREEE (reference sequence). The CDR3 is made up of 13 amino acids. The V end lost 1 base, the J end lost 7 bases, and 8 bases lay between the germline ends.

The chain recombines TRBV15 with TRBJ2-2; the D is unclear. Trimming pared 1 base from V and 3 bases from J, leaving 6 bases between. Germline lookup yields CDR1 LNHNV and CDR2 YYDKDF (reference sequence). The CDR3 runs to 14 residues. The CDR3 DNA is TGTGCCACCAGCAGAGTTAGAGACACCGGGGAGCTGTTTTTT. It is translated as CATSRVRDTGELFF.

The chain employs TRBV27 and TRBJ1-1; no reliable D call. Germline assignment: CDR1 MNHEY and CDR2 SMNVEV (reference sequence). Trimming cost V 5 bases and J 3 bases, with 13 bases left between them. This CDR3 region has 14 residues. The CDR3 loop is CASSPRSGYTEAFF. As DNA, the CDR3 is TGTGCCAGCAGTCCTAGGTCCGGGTACACTGAAGCTTTCTTT.

V gene TRBV4-1 combines with J gene TRBJ1-3; TRBD1 agrees at 8 bases. V lost 1 base to trimming and J lost 0 bases; unmatched junction nucleotides: 8. This CDR3 has 18 residues. Germline V gene lookup returns CDR1 MGHRA and CDR2 YSYEKL. Here the CDR3 reads CASSQAPGQVFSGNTIYF. Here the CDR3 DNA reads TGCGCCAGCAGCCAAGCCCCGGGACAGGTATTCTCTGGAAACACCATATATTTT.

This CDR3 is CASSPGQVGNNSPLHF. CDR3 sequence (DNA): TGTGCCAGCAGCCCGGGACAGGTGGGAAATAATTCACCCCTCCACTTT. The J gene is TRBJ1-6, the V gene TRBV7-2; 8 bases fit TRBD1. The ends lost 5 bases at V and 5 bases at J; junction bases unmatched: 8. Germline values: CDR1 SGHTA, CDR2 FQGNSA. The CDR3 length is 16 residues.

This sequence joins TRBV7-2 and TRBJ1-2; D possibly corresponds to TRBD1 (6 bases). Germline V gene data show CDR1 as SGHTA and CDR2 as FQGNSA. Trimming shortened V by 4 bases and J by 3 bases, and 12 bases separated the two germline ends. CDR3 length: 14 residues. The CDR3 loop is CASSYTDSYYGYTF. The CDR3 DNA sequence: TGTGCCAGCAGCTACACGGACAGTTACTATGGCTACACCTTC.

The CDR3 sequence is CASGAGEGDTQYF. The CDR3 bases are TGCGCCAGCGGAGCGGGGGAAGGAGATACGCAGTATTTT. The chain combines TRBV4-3 with TRBJ2-3; 8 bases agree with TRBD2. The CDR3 is 13 amino acids. V lost 8 bases and J lost 5; bases outside the gene matches: 6. Germline CDR1 reads LGHNA; CDR2 reads YSLEER.

About this clone itself: Other DNA sequences in the same sample also yield this CDR3. CDR3 bases: TGTGCCAGTAGGGGGGGCGGGGGGGCGGAGACCCAGTACTTC. The encoded protein is CASRGGGGAETQYF. The chain joins TRBV6-5 to TRBJ2-5; 9 positions match TRBD2. Germline lookup yields CDR1 MNHEY and CDR2 SVGAGI. Losses at the gene ends were 9 bases for V and 5 bases for J; bases not matched to a gene: 10. The CDR3 has 14 amino acids.